These 2 T cell receptor beta chains originate from one sample sequenced in a study of shared clonotypes between healthy human individuals. The protocol was immunoSEQ multiplex PCR, while the TCRdb copy is restricted to in-frame clones and leaves out a portion. The table includes approximately 2.1 million clones, 80% to 95% detected once. Input material: naive CD4+ T cells from PBMCs. Documented subset: CD45RA+ positively selected. The receptors were sampled from a man between 18 and 29 years old in good health. Some clones in this sample may be carry-over from other donors' samples.

The V and J genes are TRBV10-3 and TRBJ2-1, with D hard to call. Germline CDR1 is ENHRY and CDR2 is SYGVKD. The V end lost 3 bases, the J end lost 2 bases, and 14 bases lay between the germline ends. The CDR3 sequence is 16 residues long. The DNA of the CDR3 is TGTGCCATCAGTGACCCGCTCCGTCACCCCTACAATGAGCAGTTCTTC. As protein: CAISDPLRHPYNEQFF.

This clone has just a few counts. The V call is TRBV7-3, the J call TRBJ1-1; 9 bases agree with TRBD1. Germline V gene sequence: CDR1 SGHTA, CDR2 FQGTGA. The CDR3 has 14 residues. Trimming cost V 7 bases and J 5 bases; bases outside gene matches: 8. The DNA of the CDR3 is TGTGCCAGCAAGGCGGGACAGGGCGGAACTGAAGCTTTCTTT. Its translation is CASKAGQGGTEAFF.